This passage covers 18 T cell receptor beta chains from one sample sequenced in a study of T cells in Graves' hyperthyroidism and ophthalmopathy. From RNA transcripts, TCR beta CDR3 regions were amplified. HTBI primers drove first-round RT-PCR of the TCR CDR3. TCRdb reprocessed the multiplex PCR reads via MiXCR and lists one record per CDR3 protein. The table shows about 320,000 distinct CDR3 sequences, with roughly 15% occurring only once. The sample consisted of blood. These receptors were taken from a man aged 25-45 years with Graves' hyperthyroidism.

Comments on this clonotype: Given a much more abundant clone one base away, this may be a read error. The chain has TRBV30 and TRBJ1-1; the D gene is possibly TRBD1 (6 bases). Looked up from germline, CDR1 is GTSNPN and CDR2 is SVGIG (reference sequence). This CDR3 region has 12 residues. The CDR3 coding sequence is TGTACCTGGTACAGGGACAACACTGAAGCTTTCTTT. It codes for CTWYRDNTEAFF.

This chain uses TRBV12-3 or TRBV12-4 with TRBJ1-2, with D perhaps TRBD1 (5 bases). The CDR3 loop spans 12 amino acids. Trimming stripped 8 bases from V and 7 bases from J, with 14 bases between. The CDR3 DNA sequence: TGTGCCAGCCCCGACCATAGGGGTGGCTACACCTTC. This sequence encodes CASPDHRGGYTF.

This clonotype has at least ten counts. The chain has TRBV20-1 and TRBJ1-1, with 10 bases that match TRBD1. This CDR3 is 11 amino acids long. Germline V gene sequence: CDR1 DFQATT, CDR2 SNEGSKA (reference sequence). Trimming cost V 6 bases and J 8 bases; bases outside gene matches: 3. CDR3 protein: CSAGTGEEAFF. CDR3 in DNA: TGCAGTGCGGGGACAGGGGAAGAAGCTTTCTTT.

The chain joins TRBV9 to TRBJ1-2; unclear D gene. V was pared by 5 bases and J by 0 bases, with 11 bases between. The CDR3 is 14 residues long. The germline CDR1 and CDR2 sequences are SGDLS and YYNGEE. The CDR3: CASSDLHANYGYTF. The DNA for the CDR3 is TGTGCCAGCAGTGATCTACATGCTAACTATGGCTACACCTTC.

This clonotype was counted ten times or more. The V call is TRBV7-9, the J call TRBJ2-5; tentatively, D is TRBD2 (5 bases). The CDR3 runs 12 residues. The germline V and J ends were trimmed by 1 base and 6 bases, with 6 bases remaining between them. Per the germline V gene, CDR1 is SEHNR and CDR2 is FQNEAQ (reference sequence). The CDR3 is CASSLGGQTQYF. In DNA form, the CDR3 reads TGTGCCAGCAGCTTAGGAGGGCAGACCCAGTACTTC.

Concerning this clonotype itself: Possible read error: a much larger clone is one base away. The chain combines TRBV27 with TRBJ2-1; D gene uncertain. This CDR3 has 13 residues. Germline-derived CDR1 and CDR2 are MNHEY and SMNVEV (reference sequence). The CDR3 region has the DNA TGTGCCCGCAGTTTAAAAGAAGGCCATGAGCAGTTCTTC. This gives the protein CARSLKEGHEQFF.

The chain carries TRBV27 and TRBJ1-5; 9 bases are shared with TRBD1. The V and J ends lost 5 bases and 0 bases, in that order; junction bases with no gene match: 2. Germline lookup yields CDR1 MNHEY and CDR2 SMNVEV (reference sequence). The CDR3 is 15 residues long. In DNA form, the CDR3 reads TGTGCCAGCAGTACGGACAGGGGTAGCAATCAGCCCCAGCATTTT. Translation gives CASSTDRGSNQPQHF.

Only a few counts were recorded for this clonotype. This rearrangement joins TRBV24-1 to TRBJ2-3; 9 nucleotides match TRBD2. This CDR3 contains 17 residues. The junction had 18 bases not matched to a gene; V was cut back by 7 bases and J by 8 bases. Germline V gene data show CDR1 as KGHDR and CDR2 as SFDVKD. CDR3 loop: CATSPTPGSGRGGTQYF. Here the CDR3 DNA reads TGTGCCACCAGCCCCACCCCAGGTAGCGGGAGAGGGGGTACGCAGTATTTT.

The J gene is TRBJ1-5, the V gene TRBV6-5; TRBD1 agrees at 9 bases. The length of the CDR3 is 16 residues. With V trimmed by 2 bases and J by 5 bases, 7 bases remained unmatched. The germline CDR1 and CDR2 sequences are MNHEY and SVGAGI. In nucleotides, the CDR3 is TGTGCCAGCAGTTACGCTTACAGGGGGCGAGATCAGCCCCAGCATTTT. As protein: CASSYAYRGRDQPQHF.

This clonotype occurred many times. The J gene is TRBJ2-4, the V gene TRBV11-2, with D uncertain. Germline V gene data show CDR1 as SGHAT and CDR2 as FQNNGV. The CDR3 has 15 amino acids. V dropped 3 bases and J dropped 6 bases, with 15 bases sitting between them. CDR3 in DNA: TGTGCCAGCAGCTTGGTAGCCGGACCCCTAAACATTCAGTACTTC. It yields the protein CASSLVAGPLNIQYF.

In its sample, this clonotype was seen a few times. The chain is built from TRBV4-1 and TRBJ2-7; no clear D. Trimming removed 0 bases from V and 4 bases from J, with 10 bases in between. There are 14 residues in the CDR3. In germline, CDR1 is MGHRA, CDR2 YSYEKL. The CDR3 reads CASSQDSGGYEQYF. The DNA for the CDR3 is TGCGCCAGCAGCCAAGATAGTGGCGGTTACGAGCAGTACTTC.

This clonotype was picked up a small number of times. The V and J genes are TRBV20-1 and TRBJ1-5, with D unclear. CDR3 length equals 14 residues. V lost 1 base, J lost 0 bases, and 7 bases lay in between. Germline loops: CDR1 DFQATT, CDR2 SNEGSKA (reference sequence). CDR3 in amino acids: CSARGGSSNQPQHF. In DNA form, the CDR3 reads TGCAGTGCTAGAGGCGGGTCTAGCAATCAGCCCCAGCATTTT.

This clonotype occurred many times. The rearrangement links TRBV12-3 or TRBV12-4 to TRBJ1-1; 8 positions agree with TRBD1. Germline trimming cut 7 bases from V and 4 bases from J; bases unmatched to any gene: 8. CDR3 length: 14 residues. In DNA, the CDR3 is TGTGCCAGCACACAAACAGGGGGAGGCACTGAAGCTTTCTTT. It encodes CASTQTGGGTEAFF.

The rearrangement joins TRBV20-1 to TRBJ1-5, with 8 bases matching TRBD1. The germline V gene has CDR1 DFQATT and CDR2 SNEGSKA (reference sequence). J gave up 4 bases and V 3 bases, and 5 bases lay outside the gene matches. The CDR3 is 14 residues long. CDR3 region: CSARIDRGNQPQHF. CDR3 coding DNA: TGCAGTGCTAGGATAGACAGGGGAAATCAGCCCCAGCATTTT.

The genes are TRBV24-1 and TRBJ2-2, with D unclear. Germline values: CDR1 KGHDR, CDR2 SFDVKD. V shed 9 bases and J shed 5 bases, with 9 bases lying between them. The CDR3 runs 12 residues. CDR3 in amino acids: CATCSFTGELFF. CDR3 DNA sequence: TGTGCCACCTGTTCGTTTACCGGGGAGCTGTTTTTT.

This clonotype was seen a handful of times. The chain has TRBV11-3 and TRBJ1-1; unclear D gene. CDR1 and CDR2 (germline): SGHNT, YENEEA. This CDR3 region has 14 residues. The V end was cut by 7 bases, the J end by 0 bases, with 12 bases between. CDR3 region: CASTLSEMNTEAFF. CDR3 nucleotide sequence: TGTGCCAGCACACTGTCAGAGATGAACACTGAAGCTTTCTTT.

This clonotype has ten or more counts. V and J are TRBV27 and TRBJ1-4; 7 bases are shared with TRBD1. The trim removed 4 bases at V and 2 bases at J, leaving 4 bases unmatched. The CDR3 length is 15 residues. CDR1 MNHEY and CDR2 SMNVEV come from the germline V gene (reference sequence). The CDR3 DNA sequence: TGTGCCAGCAGTTCCATGACAGGGACTAATGAAAAACTGTTTTTT. Protein product: CASSSMTGTNEKLFF. The full variable domain, rest sourced from reference TRBV27 and TRBJ1-4, is EAQVTQNPRYLITVTGKKLTVTCSQNMNHEYMSWYRQDPGLGLRQIYYSMNVEVTDKGDVPEGYKVSRKEKRNFPLILESPSPNQTSLYFCASSSMTGTNEKLFFGSGTQLSVL.

Turning to this clonotype: A much larger clone lies a single base off, so this may be a read error. The CDR3, as DNA: TGCGCCAGCAGCTTACCGATGGGGCCTGGAAACACCACATATTTT. It specifies CASSLPMGPGNTTYF. The chain is built from TRBV5-1 and TRBJ1-3; a possible D gene is TRBD1 (5 bases). Germline values: CDR1 SGHRS, CDR2 YFSETQ. This CDR3 is built from 15 residues.